A few counts support the clone carrying this T cell receptor beta chain. Antigen specificity is unknown. Other DNA variants within this sample encode the same CDR3. Clones were read by immunoSEQ multiplex PCR, and TCRdb kept only the in-frame ones, dropping some. Of 40,000 to 55,000 clones in the sample, 65% to 90% were seen once. These data belong to a study of Ad26.COV2.S vaccination and SARS-CoV-2 variants. Overall study findings and caveats: Ad26.COV2.S recipients had broader spike-specific TCRs (P = 0.0014). Non-spike TCR breadth did not differ much between vaccine and placebo recipients.

V was shortened by 1 base and J by 0 bases, with 16 bases between the two germline ends. CDR1 and CDR2 from the germline V gene are GTSNPN and SVGIG (reference sequence). CDR3 length: 18 residues. Sequencing was performed on peripheral blood, taken after recovery from COVID-19. The V gene is TRBV30, the J gene TRBJ1-6, with D hard to call. This sequence was found in a human donor who had recovered from COVID-19. The CDR3 loop is CAWSGLGLTSSYNSPLHF. Here the CDR3 DNA reads TGTGCCTGGAGTGGATTAGGACTTACGAGCTCCTATAATTCACCCCTCCACTTT.